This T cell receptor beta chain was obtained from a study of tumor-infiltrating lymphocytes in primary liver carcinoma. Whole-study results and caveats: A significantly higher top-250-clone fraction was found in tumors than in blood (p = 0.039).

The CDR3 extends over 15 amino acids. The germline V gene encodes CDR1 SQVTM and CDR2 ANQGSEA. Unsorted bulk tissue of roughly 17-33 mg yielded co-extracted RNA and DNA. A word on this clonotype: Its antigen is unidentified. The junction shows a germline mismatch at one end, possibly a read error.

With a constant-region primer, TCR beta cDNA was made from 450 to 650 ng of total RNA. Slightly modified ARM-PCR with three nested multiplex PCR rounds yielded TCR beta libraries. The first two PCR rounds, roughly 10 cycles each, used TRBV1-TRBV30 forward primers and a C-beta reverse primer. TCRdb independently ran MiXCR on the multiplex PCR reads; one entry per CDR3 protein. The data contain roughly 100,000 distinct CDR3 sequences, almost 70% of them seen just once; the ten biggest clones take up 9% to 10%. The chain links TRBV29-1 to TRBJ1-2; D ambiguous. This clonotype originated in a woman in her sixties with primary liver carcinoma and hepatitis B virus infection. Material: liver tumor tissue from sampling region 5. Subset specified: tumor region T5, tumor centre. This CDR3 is CSVESGYLFNCGYTF. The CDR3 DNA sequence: TGCAGCGTTGAATCTGGTTACCTTTTTAACTGTGGCTACACTTTC.